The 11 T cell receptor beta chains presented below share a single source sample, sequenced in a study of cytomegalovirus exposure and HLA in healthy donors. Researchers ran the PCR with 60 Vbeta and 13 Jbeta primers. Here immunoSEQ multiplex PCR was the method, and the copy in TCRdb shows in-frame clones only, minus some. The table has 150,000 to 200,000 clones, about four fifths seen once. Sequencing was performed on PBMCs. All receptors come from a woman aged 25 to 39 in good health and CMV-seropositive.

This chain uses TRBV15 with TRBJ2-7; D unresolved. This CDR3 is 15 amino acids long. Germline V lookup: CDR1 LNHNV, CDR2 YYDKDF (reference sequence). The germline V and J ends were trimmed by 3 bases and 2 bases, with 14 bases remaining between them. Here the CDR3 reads CATSSYAYSTYEQYF. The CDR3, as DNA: TGTGCCACCAGCAGTTACGCATATAGTACCTACGAGCAGTACTTC. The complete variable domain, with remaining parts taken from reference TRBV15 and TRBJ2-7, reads DAMVIQNPRYQVTQFGKPVTLSCSQTLNHNVMYWYQQKSSQAPKLLFHYYDKDFNNEADTPDNFQSRRPNTSFCFLDIRSPGLGDTAMYLCATSSYAYSTYEQYFGPGTRLTVT.

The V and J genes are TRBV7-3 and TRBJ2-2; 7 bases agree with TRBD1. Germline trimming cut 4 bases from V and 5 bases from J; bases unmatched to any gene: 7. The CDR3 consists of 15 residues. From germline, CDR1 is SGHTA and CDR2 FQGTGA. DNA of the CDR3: TGTGCCAGCAGCTCAAGGGGGCGGTTTACCGGGGAGCTGTTTTTT. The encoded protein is CASSSRGRFTGELFF.

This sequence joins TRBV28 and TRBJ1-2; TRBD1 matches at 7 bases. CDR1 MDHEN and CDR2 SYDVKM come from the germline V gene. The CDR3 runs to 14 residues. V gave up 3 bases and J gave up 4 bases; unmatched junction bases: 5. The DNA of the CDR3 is TGTGCCAGCAGTTTCCCCGGGACAGCCTATGGCTACACCTTC. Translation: CASSFPGTAYGYTF.

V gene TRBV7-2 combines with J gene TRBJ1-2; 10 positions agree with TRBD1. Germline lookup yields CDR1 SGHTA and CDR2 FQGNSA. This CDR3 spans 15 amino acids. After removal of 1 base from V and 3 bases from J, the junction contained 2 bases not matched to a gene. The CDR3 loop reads CASSLVGTGDYGYTF. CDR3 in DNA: TGTGCCAGCAGCTTAGTCGGGACAGGGGACTATGGCTACACCTTC.

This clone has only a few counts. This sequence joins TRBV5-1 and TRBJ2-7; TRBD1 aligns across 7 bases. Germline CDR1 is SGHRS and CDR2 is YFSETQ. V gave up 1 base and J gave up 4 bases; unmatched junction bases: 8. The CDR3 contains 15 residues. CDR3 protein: CASSLNADRVYEQYF. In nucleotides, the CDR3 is TGCGCCAGCAGCTTGAACGCAGACAGGGTGTACGAGCAGTACTTC. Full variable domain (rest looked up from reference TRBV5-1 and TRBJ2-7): KAGVTQTPRYLIKTRGQQVTLSCSPISGHRSVSWYQQTPGQGLQFLFEYFSETQRNKGNFPGRFSGRQFSNSRSEMNVSTLELGDSALYLCASSLNADRVYEQYFGPGTRLTVT.

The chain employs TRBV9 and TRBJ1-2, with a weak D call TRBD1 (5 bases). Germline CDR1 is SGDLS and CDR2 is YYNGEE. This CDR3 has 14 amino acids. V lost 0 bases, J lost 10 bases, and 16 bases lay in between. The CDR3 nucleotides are TGTGCCAGCAGCGTAGGGTCTAGGGGCCCAGACTACACCTTC. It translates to CASSVGSRGPDYTF.

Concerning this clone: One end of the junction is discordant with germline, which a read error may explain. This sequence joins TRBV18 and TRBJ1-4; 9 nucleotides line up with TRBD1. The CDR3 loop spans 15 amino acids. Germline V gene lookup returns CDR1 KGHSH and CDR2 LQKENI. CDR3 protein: CASSPPGQGNEKLFF. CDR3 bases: TGTGCCAGCTCTCCACCGGGACAGGGTAATGAAAAACTGTTTTTT.

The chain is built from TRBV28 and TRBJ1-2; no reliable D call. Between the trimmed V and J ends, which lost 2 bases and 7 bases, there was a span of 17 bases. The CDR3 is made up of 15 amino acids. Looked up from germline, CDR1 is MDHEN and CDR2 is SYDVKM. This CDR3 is CASSLPQQRRGGYTF. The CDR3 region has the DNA TGTGCCAGCAGTTTACCCCAGCAGAGGCGTGGTGGCTACACCTTC.

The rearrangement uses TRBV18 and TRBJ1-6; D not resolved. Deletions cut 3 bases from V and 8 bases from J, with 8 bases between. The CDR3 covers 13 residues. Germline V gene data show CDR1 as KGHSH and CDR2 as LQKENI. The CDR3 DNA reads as TGTGCCAGCTCACCGGCAGTATATTCACCCCTCCACTTT. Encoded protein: CASSPAVYSPLHF.

Here the CDR3 DNA reads TGTGCCAGCAGGCTTCAGGGCACCGGGGAGCTGTTTTTT. Its translation: CASRLQGTGELFF. The genes are TRBV6-6 and TRBJ2-2; possible D gene TRBD1, 5 bases. Trimming stripped 6 bases from V and 4 bases from J, with 9 bases between. This CDR3 is 13 amino acids long. CDR1 MNHNY and CDR2 SVGAGI come from the germline V gene (reference sequence).

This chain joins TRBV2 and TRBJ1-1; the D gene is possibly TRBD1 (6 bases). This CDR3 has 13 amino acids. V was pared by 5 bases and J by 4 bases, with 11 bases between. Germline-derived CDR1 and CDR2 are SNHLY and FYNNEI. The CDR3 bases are TGTGCCAGCAGTTCCGGGACAATCACTGAAGCTTTCTTT. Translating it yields CASSSGTITEAFF.